Shown below are 9 T cell receptor beta chains from a single sample sequenced in a study of T cells in localized non-small cell lung cancer. The protocol was immunoSEQ multiplex PCR, while the TCRdb copy is restricted to in-frame clones and leaves out a portion. The sample holds about 25,000 clones, about 91% seen once. The source material was peripheral blood mononuclear cells, sampled before any cancer treatment. These TCRs come from a woman aged 40-69 years with stage III lung adenocarcinoma.

The chain couples TRBV7-9 to TRBJ1-2; TRBD1 aligns across 7 bases. V was pared by 5 bases and J by 8 bases, with 11 bases of the junction left unmatched. The CDR3 covers 14 residues. CDR1 is SEHNR and CDR2 is FQNEAQ in the germline V gene (reference sequence). The CDR3 sequence: CASSPRRQGGGYTF. The CDR3 DNA is TGTGCCAGCAGCCCACGTCGACAGGGCGGAGGCTACACCTTC.

The chain uses TRBV7-6 and TRBJ2-1; D gene ambiguous. Trimming shortened V by 4 bases and J by 7 bases, and 20 bases separated the two germline ends. The CDR3 length is 16 residues. Germline values: CDR1 SGHVS, CDR2 FNYEAQ. CDR3 nucleotide sequence: TGTGCCAGCAGCTCCCGCCTGGGCAGACTTAGGAATGAGCAGTTCTTC. Its protein product is CASSSRLGRLRNEQFF.

This chain links TRBV7-9 with TRBJ2-7; D may be TRBD1 (7 bases). V was trimmed by 3 bases and J by 4 bases, leaving 19 bases between them. The CDR3 length is 16 residues. CDR1 SEHNR and CDR2 FQNEAQ come from the germline V gene (reference sequence). CDR3 DNA: TGTGCCAGCAGCTTTGCGGTCGGGCAGGGGGGTTACGAGCAGTACTTC. It encodes CASSFAVGQGGYEQYF.

The CDR3 DNA reads TGTGCCAGCAGTTCCGTACCCGGGACTAGCGGGGGCCTTGGGGCCTACGAGCAGTACTTC. The encoded protein is CASSSVPGTSGGLGAYEQYF. The rearrangement joins TRBV27 to TRBJ2-7; 14 positions match TRBD2. The CDR3 consists of 20 residues. Germline trimming cut 4 bases from V and 2 bases from J; bases unmatched to any gene: 16. Looked up from germline, CDR1 is MNHEY and CDR2 is SMNVEV (reference sequence).

V usage is TRBV15 and J usage is TRBJ1-2; D call uncertain. The germline V gene encodes CDR1 LNHNV and CDR2 YYDKDF (reference sequence). The CDR3 is 15 residues long. V was pared by 0 bases and J by 6 bases, with 14 bases between. Here the CDR3 DNA reads TGTGCCACCAGCAGAGATGGCACAGTACGGCATGGCTACACCTTC. Its translation is CATSRDGTVRHGYTF.

The V call is TRBV15, the J call TRBJ1-2; D ambiguous. Germline V gene lookup returns CDR1 LNHNV and CDR2 YYDKDF (reference sequence). V lost 1 base and J 8 bases, leaving 17 bases between the germline ends. The CDR3 is 15 residues long. CDR3 loop: CATSRVFGDLGGYTF. CDR3 in DNA: TGTGCCACCAGCAGAGTGTTTGGAGACTTGGGCGGCTACACCTTC.

The gene calls are TRBV4-3 and TRBJ1-1; TRBD1 aligns across 8 bases. The ends lost 5 bases at V and 0 bases at J; junction bases unmatched: 8. The CDR3 totals 16 residues. Germline V gene sequence: CDR1 LGHNA, CDR2 YSLEER. CDR3 sequence (DNA): TGCGCCAGCAGCGAGGGGACAGGTAACATGAACACTGAAGCTTTCTTT. Translated: CASSEGTGNMNTEAFF.

This sequence joins TRBV7-8 and TRBJ2-1; 10 positions match TRBD2. The V and J ends lost 2 bases and 10 bases, in that order; junction bases with no gene match: 8. CDR1 is SGHVS and CDR2 is FQNEAQ in the germline V gene. The CDR3 has 15 amino acids. The CDR3 bases are TGTGCCAGCAGCTTACCGTTAGCGGGAGGAGGAGAGCAGTTCTTC. Translation: CASSLPLAGGGEQFF.

V is TRBV19 and J is TRBJ1-4; D is uncertain. Germline V gene lookup returns CDR1 LNHDA and CDR2 SQIVND (reference sequence). Trimming left V 1 base short and J 9 bases short, with 6 bases between. This CDR3 is built from 12 residues. The chain's CDR3 is CASSIGGKKLFF. The CDR3 DNA sequence: TGTGCCAGTAGTATAGGCGGGAAAAAACTGTTTTTT.